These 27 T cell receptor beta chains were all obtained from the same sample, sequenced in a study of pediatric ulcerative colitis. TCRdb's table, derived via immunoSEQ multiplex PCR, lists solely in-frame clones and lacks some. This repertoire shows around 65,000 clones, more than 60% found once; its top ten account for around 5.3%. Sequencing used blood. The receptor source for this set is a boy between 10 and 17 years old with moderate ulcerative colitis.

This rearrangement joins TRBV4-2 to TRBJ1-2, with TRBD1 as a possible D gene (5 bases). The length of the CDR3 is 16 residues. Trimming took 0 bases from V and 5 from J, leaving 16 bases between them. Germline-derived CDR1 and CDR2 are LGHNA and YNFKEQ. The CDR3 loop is CASSQDFGGTIYGYTF. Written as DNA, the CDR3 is TGTGCCAGCAGCCAAGATTTTGGGGGGACGATTTATGGCTACACCTTC.

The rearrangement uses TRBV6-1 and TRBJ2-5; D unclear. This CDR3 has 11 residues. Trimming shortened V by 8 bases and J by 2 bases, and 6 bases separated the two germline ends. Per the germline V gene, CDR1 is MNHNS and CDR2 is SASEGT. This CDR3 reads CASLLQETQYF. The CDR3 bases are TGTGCCAGCCTCCTACAAGAGACCCAGTACTTC.

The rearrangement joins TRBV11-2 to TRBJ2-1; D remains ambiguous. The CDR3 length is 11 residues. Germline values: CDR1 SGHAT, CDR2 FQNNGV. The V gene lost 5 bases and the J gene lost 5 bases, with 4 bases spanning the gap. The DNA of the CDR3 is TGTGCCAGCAGCCGCAACAATGAGCAGTTCTTC. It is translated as CASSRNNEQFF.

The CDR3 is CASSLSYSGRVEDEQFF. In DNA, the CDR3 is TGTGCCAGCAGCTTGTCTTATAGCGGGAGGGTAGAGGATGAGCAGTTCTTC. V is TRBV5-6 and J is TRBJ2-1; 11 bases align to TRBD2. V trimming: 1 base; J trimming: 8 bases; junction bases outside the gene matches: 11. Germline assignment: CDR1 SGHDT and CDR2 YYEEEE. This CDR3 has 17 amino acids.

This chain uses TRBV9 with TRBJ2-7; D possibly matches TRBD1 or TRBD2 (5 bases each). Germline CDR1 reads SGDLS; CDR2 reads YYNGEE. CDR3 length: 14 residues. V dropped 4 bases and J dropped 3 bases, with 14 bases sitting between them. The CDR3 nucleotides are TGTGCCAGCAGCTCAAGGGGACGGGGCTACGAGCAGTACTTC. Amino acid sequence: CASSSRGRGYEQYF.

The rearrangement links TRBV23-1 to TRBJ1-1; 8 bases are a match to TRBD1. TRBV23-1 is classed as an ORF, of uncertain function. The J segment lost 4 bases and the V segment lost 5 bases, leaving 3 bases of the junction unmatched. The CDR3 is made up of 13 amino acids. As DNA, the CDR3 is TGCGCCAGCAGTTATGACAGGGGCACTGAAGCTTTCTTT. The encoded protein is CASSYDRGTEAFF.

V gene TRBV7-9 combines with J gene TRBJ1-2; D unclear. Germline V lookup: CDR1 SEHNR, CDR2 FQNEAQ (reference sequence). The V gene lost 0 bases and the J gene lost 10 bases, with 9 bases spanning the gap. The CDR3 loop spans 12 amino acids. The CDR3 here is CASSLAGRVYTF. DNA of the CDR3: TGTGCCAGCAGCTTAGCAGGCCGGGTCTACACCTTC.

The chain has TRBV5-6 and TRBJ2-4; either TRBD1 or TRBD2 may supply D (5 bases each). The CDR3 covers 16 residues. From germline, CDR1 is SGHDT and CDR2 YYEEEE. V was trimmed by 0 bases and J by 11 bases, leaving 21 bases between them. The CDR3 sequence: CASSLAGTEPLIFQYF. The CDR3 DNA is TGTGCCAGCAGCTTGGCCGGGACGGAACCTTTAATCTTTCAGTACTTC. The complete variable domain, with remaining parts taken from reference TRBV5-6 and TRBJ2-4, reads DAGVTQSPTHLIKTRGQQVTLRCSPKSGHDTVSWYQQALGQGPQFIFQYYEEEERQRGNFPDRFSGHQFPNYSSELNVNALLLGDSALYLCASSLAGTEPLIFQYFGAGTRLSVL.

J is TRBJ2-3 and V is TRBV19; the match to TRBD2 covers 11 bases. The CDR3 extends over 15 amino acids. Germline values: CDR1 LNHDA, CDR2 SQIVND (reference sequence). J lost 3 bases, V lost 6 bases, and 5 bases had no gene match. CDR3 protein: CASSGTSGRTDTQYF. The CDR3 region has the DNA TGTGCCAGTAGCGGTACTAGCGGGAGAACAGATACGCAGTATTTT.

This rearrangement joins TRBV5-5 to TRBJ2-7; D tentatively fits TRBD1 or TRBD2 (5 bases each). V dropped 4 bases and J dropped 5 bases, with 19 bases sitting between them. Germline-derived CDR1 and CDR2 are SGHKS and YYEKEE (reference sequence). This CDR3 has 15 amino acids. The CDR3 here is CASSPLPGARHEQYF. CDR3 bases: TGTGCCAGCAGCCCGCTCCCCGGGGCTAGGCACGAGCAGTACTTC.

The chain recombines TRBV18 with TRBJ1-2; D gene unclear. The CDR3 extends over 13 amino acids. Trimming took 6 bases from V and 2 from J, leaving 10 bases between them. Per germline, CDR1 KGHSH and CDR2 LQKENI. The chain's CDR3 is CASSPGPNYGYTF. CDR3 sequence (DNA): TGTGCCAGCTCCCCTGGCCCGAACTATGGCTACACCTTC.

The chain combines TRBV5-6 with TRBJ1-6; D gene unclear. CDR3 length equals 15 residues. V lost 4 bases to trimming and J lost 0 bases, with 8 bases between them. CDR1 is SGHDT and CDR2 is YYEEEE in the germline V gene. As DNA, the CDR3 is TGTGCCAGCAGCCAGAAGAGCTCCTATAATTCACCCCTCCACTTT. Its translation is CASSQKSSYNSPLHF.

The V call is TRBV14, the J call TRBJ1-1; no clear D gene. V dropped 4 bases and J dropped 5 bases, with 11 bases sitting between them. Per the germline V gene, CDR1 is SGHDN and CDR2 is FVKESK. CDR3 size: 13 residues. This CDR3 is CASSPPVWTEAFF. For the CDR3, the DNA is TGTGCCAGCAGCCCCCCGGTATGGACTGAAGCTTTCTTT.

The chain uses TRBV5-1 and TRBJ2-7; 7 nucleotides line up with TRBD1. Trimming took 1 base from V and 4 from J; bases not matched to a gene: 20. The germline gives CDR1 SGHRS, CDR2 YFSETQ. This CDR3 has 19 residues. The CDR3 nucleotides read TGCGCCAGCAGCTTGTGGACCTTATCCGGGACAGCTCAAAATTACGAGCAGTACTTC. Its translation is CASSLWTLSGTAQNYEQYF.

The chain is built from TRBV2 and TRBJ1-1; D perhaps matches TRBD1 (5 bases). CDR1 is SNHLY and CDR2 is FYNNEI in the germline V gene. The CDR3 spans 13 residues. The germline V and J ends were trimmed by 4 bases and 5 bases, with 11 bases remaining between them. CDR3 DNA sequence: TGTGCCAGCAGTGGAGGGAGGGGAACTGAAGCTTTCTTT. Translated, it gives CASSGGRGTEAFF.

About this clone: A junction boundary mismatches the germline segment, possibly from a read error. The CDR3 DNA reads TGCGCCAGCAGCTTAAGCGGGGGGCAGGGAGATACACAGTATTTT. Its translation is CASSLSGGQGDTQYF. The V gene is TRBV5-1, the J gene TRBJ2-3, with TRBD2 matching over 9 bases. Germline CDR1 is SGHRS and CDR2 is YFSETQ. The CDR3 totals 15 residues.

CDR3: CASSLETGQGAGGYTF. For the CDR3, the DNA is TGTGCCAGCAGCTTGGAAACGGGACAGGGGGCGGGTGGCTACACCTTC. The chain carries TRBV5-6 and TRBJ1-2, with 12 bases fitting TRBD1. With V trimmed by 0 bases and J by 7 bases, 7 bases remained unmatched. From germline, CDR1 is SGHDT and CDR2 YYEEEE. There are 16 residues in the CDR3.

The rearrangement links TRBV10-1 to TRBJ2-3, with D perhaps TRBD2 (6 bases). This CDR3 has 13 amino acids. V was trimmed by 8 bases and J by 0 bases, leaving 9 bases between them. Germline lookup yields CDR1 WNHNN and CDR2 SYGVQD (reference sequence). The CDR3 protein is CASRSGSTDTQYF. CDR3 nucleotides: TGCGCCAGCCGCAGCGGGAGCACAGATACGCAGTATTTT.

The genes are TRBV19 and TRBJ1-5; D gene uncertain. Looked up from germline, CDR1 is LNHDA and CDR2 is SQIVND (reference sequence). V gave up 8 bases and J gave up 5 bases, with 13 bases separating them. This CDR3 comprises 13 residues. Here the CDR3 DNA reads TGTGCCAGTTTGGAACAGATGGATCAGCCCCAGCATTTT. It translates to CASLEQMDQPQHF.

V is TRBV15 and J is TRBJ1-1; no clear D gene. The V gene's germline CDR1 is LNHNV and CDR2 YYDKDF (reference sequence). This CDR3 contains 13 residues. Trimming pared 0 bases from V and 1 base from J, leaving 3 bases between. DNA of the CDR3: TGTGCCACCAGCAGAGACAGGAACACTGAAGCTTTCTTT. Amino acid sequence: CATSRDRNTEAFF. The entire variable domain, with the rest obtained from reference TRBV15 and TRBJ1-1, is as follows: DAMVIQNPRYQVTQFGKPVTLSCSQTLNHNVMYWYQQKSSQAPKLLFHYYDKDFNNEADTPDNFQSRRPNTSFCFLDIRSPGLGDTAMYLCATSRDRNTEAFFGQGTRLTVV.

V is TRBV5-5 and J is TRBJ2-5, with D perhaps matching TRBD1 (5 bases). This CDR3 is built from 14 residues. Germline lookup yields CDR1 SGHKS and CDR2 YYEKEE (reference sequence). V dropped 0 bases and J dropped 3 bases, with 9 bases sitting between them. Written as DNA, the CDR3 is TGTGCCAGCAGCTTGGCCAGGGTTGAAGAGACCCAGTACTTC. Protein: CASSLARVEETQYF. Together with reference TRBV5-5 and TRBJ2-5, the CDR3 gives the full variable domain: DAGVTQSPTHLIKTRGQQVTLRCSPISGHKSVSWYQQVLGQGPQFIFQYYEKEERGRGNFPDRFSARQFPNYSSELNVNALLLGDSALYLCASSLARVEETQYFGPGTRLLVL.

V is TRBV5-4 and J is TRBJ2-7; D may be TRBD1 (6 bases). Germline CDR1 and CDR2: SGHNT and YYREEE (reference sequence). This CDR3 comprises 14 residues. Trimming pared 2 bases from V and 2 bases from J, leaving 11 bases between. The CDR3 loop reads CASSFQDSAYEQYF. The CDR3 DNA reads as TGTGCCAGCAGCTTTCAGGACAGTGCCTACGAGCAGTACTTC.

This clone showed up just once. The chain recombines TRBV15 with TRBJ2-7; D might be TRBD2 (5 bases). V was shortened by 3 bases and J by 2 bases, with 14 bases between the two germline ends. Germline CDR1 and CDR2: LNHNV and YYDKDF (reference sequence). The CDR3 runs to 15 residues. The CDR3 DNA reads TGTGCCACCAGCAGTTCGCGGGCGGGTACCTACGAGCAGTACTTC. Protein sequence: CATSSSRAGTYEQYF.

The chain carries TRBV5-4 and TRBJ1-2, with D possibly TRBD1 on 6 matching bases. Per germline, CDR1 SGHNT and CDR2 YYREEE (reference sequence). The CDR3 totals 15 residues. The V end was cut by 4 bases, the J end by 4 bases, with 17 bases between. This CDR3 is CASSQGPTGSYGYTF. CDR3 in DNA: TGTGCCAGCAGCCAGGGGCCCACAGGGAGCTATGGCTACACCTTC.

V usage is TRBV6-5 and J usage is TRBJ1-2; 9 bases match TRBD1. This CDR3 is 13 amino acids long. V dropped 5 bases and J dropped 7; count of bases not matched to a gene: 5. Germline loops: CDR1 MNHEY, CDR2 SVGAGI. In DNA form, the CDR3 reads TGTGCCAGCAGTGGGCGACAGGGGGGTGGCTACACCTTC. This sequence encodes CASSGRQGGGYTF.

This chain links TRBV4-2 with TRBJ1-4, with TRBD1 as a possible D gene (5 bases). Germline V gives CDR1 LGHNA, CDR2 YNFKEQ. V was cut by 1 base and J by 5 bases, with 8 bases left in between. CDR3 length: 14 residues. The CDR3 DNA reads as TGTGCCAGCAGCCAAGCCGGGGGGAATGAAAAACTGTTTTTT. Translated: CASSQAGGNEKLFF.

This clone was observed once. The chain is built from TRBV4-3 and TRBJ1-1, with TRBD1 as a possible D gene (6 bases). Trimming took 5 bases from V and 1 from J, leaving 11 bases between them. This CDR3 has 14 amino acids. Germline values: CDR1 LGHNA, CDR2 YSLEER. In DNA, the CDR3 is TGCGCCAGCAGCGGGGGCCTTGGGAACACTGAAGCTTTCTTT. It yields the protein CASSGGLGNTEAFF.